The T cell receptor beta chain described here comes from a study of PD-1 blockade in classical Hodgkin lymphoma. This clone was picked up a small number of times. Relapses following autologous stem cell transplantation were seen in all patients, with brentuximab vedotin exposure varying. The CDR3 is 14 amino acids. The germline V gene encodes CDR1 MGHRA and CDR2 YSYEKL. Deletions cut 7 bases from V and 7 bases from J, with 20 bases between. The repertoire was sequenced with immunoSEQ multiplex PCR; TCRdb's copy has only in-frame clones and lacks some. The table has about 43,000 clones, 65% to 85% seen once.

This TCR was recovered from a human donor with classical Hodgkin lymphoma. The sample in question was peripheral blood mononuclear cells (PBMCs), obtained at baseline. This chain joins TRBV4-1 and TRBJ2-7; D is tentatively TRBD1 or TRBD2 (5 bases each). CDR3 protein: CASTVGPEVGEQYF. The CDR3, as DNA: TGCGCCAGCACCGTGGGACCGGAGGTGGGGGAGCAGTACTTC.